This TCR beta chain was sequenced in a study of blood T cell repertoires in COVID-19. Clones were read by immunoSEQ multiplex PCR, and TCRdb kept only the in-frame ones, dropping some. The sample shows roughly 200,000 clones, approximately 83% of them seen only once. This clonotype was sampled from a woman between 40 and 50 years old with acute COVID-19. What was sequenced was PBMCs or T cells enriched from blood (not recorded which).

The CDR3 loop is CASSLSRVYEQYF. CDR3 in DNA: TGTGCCAGCAGCCTAAGCAGGGTCTACGAGCAGTACTTC. The gene calls are TRBV7-2 and TRBJ2-7, with a tentative D call TRBD1 (5 bases). CDR1 is SGHTA and CDR2 is FQGNSA in the germline V gene. Trimming pared 5 bases from V and 3 bases from J, leaving 11 bases between. CDR3 size: 13 residues.